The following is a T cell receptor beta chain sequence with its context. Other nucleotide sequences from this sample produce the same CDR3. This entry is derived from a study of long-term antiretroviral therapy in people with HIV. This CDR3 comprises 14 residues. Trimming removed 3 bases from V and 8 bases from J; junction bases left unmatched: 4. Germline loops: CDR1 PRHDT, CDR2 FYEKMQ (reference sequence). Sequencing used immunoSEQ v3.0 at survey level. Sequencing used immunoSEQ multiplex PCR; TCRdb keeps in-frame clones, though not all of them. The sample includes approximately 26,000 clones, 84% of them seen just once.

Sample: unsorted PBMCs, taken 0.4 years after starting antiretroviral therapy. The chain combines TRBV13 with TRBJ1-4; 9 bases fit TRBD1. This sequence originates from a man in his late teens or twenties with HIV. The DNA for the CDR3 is TGTGCCAGCAGCTTCAGACAGGGGGACGAAAAACTGTTTTTT. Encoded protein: CASSFRQGDEKLFF.